This TCR beta chain was sequenced during a study of blood T cells in healthy people across ages (dated by TCRdb to between 2015 and 2016). General notes on the study: Template switching captured roughly one uniquely barcoded TCR beta cDNA molecule per two T cells in model experiments. The donors were divided into four age groups: young (average around 15 years), middle-aged (almost 40), aged (under 70) and long-lived (82). Using deep sequencing normalized with unique cDNA molecular identifiers, the study measured how TCR beta repertoire diversity changes with age. Two additional independent replicas of 1 million unique cDNA reads from the same blood draw were analyzed for two donors (one aged 18 to 29 and one aged 80 or older). To avoid experimental bias, donors of different ages were spread randomly across the sequencing lanes. The paper as a whole reports these results and caveats: The CMV infection status of donors was not known, potentially confounding age-related changes in expanded clonotypes. Since profiling was done on bulk unsorted PBMCs, naive and antigen-experienced compartments could not be conclusively compared. As age increased, observed TCR beta diversity per million T cells dropped in a roughly linear way, and a significant reduction was already evident by age 40. Estimates of total diversity based on one million sequenced T cells were considered lower bounds and underestimates. The percentage of naive T cells measured by flow cytometry correlated strongly with observed TCR beta diversity. Compared with the aged group, the long-lived group had more naive CD4+ T cells, fewer expanded clones and increased TCR diversity, a pattern suggesting age selection.

Systemically healthy Caucasian individuals from Russia, some 38 in total and aged roughly 6 to 95 years, were included as donors. Each donor gave approximately 10 milliliters of peripheral blood, collected into EDTA-treated Vacutainer tubes. Ficoll-Paque density-gradient centrifugation was used to isolate PBMCs, with at least 7 million per sample. Total RNA was extracted from PBMCs with Trizol reagent, with at least 5 micrograms obtained per sample. The percentages of naive CD45RAhigh/CD27high T cells were determined by flow cytometry on a PBMC aliquot from every donor. With respect to this clonotype: Its binding antigen is unknown. Per-nucleotide qualities are absent, and no much larger clonotype sits a single base away.

Libraries came from 5' RACE. Sequencer: Illumina HiSeq 2500. A second PCR of about 6 to 11 cycles was performed with a sample-barcoded 5' primer and a J-beta primer mix. A unique molecular identifier was introduced onto each TCR beta cDNA molecule by a template-switch 5' adaptor carrying 12 random nucleotides. Each sample yielded at least 2.5 million CDR3-containing paired-end reads. The Mint cDNA synthesis kit, primed by a TRBC-specific oligonucleotide, was used to synthesize first-strand cDNA from all RNA. After uracil-DNA glycosylase treatment, a first 18-cycle PCR used universal primers M1SS and BC2_uni_R on all cDNA. The study's processing was this. For normalization, 1 million high-quality reads were randomly selected from each sample, with every read carrying a distinct molecular identifier. Instead of being binned into consensus sequences, reads with shared molecular identifiers were discarded. MiTCR, run with a Q25 quality threshold and the strictest error-elimination algorithm, handled CDR3 identification, clonotype clustering and error correction. A nonparametric unseen species model with Euler transformation was used to estimate a lower bound on total TCR beta diversity. TCRdb reanalyzed the raw reads on its own, using fastp at Q25 for trimming and MiXCR for clone calling, and kept in-frame beta chains. Rows merge per CDR3 protein into single entries with the most common DNA and genes. None of the V and J calls come from the authors' own analysis; TCRdb made them. This sample comprises 1.5 million to 2 million distinct CDR3 sequences, 49% of them detected only once. Together, the top ten hold more than 2% of the sample.

The CDR3 starts with the cysteine, ends with the phenylalanine, and has 18 residues. The retained sequence is limited to the CDR3, 54 bases, with the frame set at the first base. Sequencing was done on a sample of blood. The receptor chain draws on TRBV21-1 and TRBJ2-3; the tabulated D call, TRBD1, remains unverified against the DNA. TRBV21-1 is a pseudogene locus. The sequence was obtained from a woman aged 40-49 years in good health. The nucleotide sequence reads as follows: TGTGCCAGCAGCATTGCCGGGACGGAAGGTCAGGGGGCAGATACGCAGTATTTT. Its translation is CASSIAGTEGQGADTQYF.